This entry lists 28 T cell receptor beta chains sequenced from one sample in a study of monozygotic twins with inflammatory bowel disease. TCRdb re-called the 5' RACE reads and catalogs CDR3 proteins one per entry, DNA excluded. In all, the sample yields over 350,000 distinct CDR3 sequences. Sequencing was done on a sample of blood. The source of these receptors is a human donor with ulcerative colitis or Crohn's disease, or a healthy co-twin of an affected twin (not recorded which).

The chain carries TRBV20-1 and TRBJ2-7; TCRdb names TRBD1, which stays unverified in the absence of DNA. This CDR3 spans 15 amino acids. CDR1 and CDR2 (germline): DFQATT, SNEGSKA (reference sequence). The chain's CDR3 is CSARNPSGGRYEQYF.

This rearrangement joins TRBV20-1 to TRBJ1-1; TCRdb selects TRBD1, and the lack of DNA leaves this call unchecked. Germline assignment: CDR1 DFQATT and CDR2 SNEGSKA (reference sequence). The CDR3 has 14 residues. The CDR3 reads CSARKLSAYVRAFF.

The V call is TRBV9, the J call TRBJ2-1; no DNA is available, so the TRBD2 call from TCRdb remains unchecked. The CDR3 spans 15 residues. Germline V CDR1 and CDR2: SGDLS, YYNGEE. The CDR3 loop is CASSVDSSSYNEQFF.

This chain links TRBV20-1 with TRBJ2-3; TCRdb selects TRBD2, and the lack of DNA leaves this call unchecked. The CDR3 is 15 residues long. Germline V gene sequence: CDR1 DFQATT, CDR2 SNEGSKA (reference sequence). The CDR3: CSARSSGESTDTQYF.

The V gene is TRBV18, the J gene TRBJ1-1; TCRdb proposes TRBD1, but this gene call is untestable without DNA. In germline, CDR1 is KGHSH, CDR2 LQKENI. The CDR3 loop spans 14 amino acids. CDR3 residues: CASSKEGVNTEAFF.

The genes are TRBV5-1 and TRBJ2-1; TCRdb outputs TRBD1, but without DNA this stays unchecked. CDR3 length: 13 amino acids. The V gene's germline CDR1 is SGHRS and CDR2 YFSETQ. The CDR3 spells CASREAARDSQFF.

This sequence joins TRBV5-6 and TRBJ2-1. Germline CDR1 is SGHDT and CDR2 is YYEEEE. The CDR3 is 15 amino acids. The CDR3 loop reads CASSLSRGSYNEQFF.

The V gene is TRBV7-9, the J gene TRBJ2-7. Germline CDR1 and CDR2: SEHNR and FQNEAQ (reference sequence). The CDR3 spans 14 residues. This CDR3 reads CASSIPRNSYEQYF.

CDR3 protein: CASSGDGVWTGRSGANVLTF. J is TRBJ2-6 and V is TRBV12-3 or TRBV12-4; TCRdb gives TRBD1 as the D gene, but with no DNA this cannot be confirmed. CDR3 size: 20 residues.

V gene TRBV7-3 combines with J gene TRBJ2-3. This CDR3 comprises 15 residues. Looked up from germline, CDR1 is SGHTA and CDR2 is FQGTGA. The CDR3 loop reads CASSLGTPSTDTQYF.

The CDR3 sequence: CASSTRSLGTGSYEQYF. The chain carries TRBV12-3 or TRBV12-4 and TRBJ2-7; TCRdb calls TRBD1, which cannot be checked without DNA. CDR3 length: 17 residues.

The chain is built from TRBV7-9 and TRBJ2-5. Germline loops: CDR1 SEHNR, CDR2 FQNEAQ (reference sequence). The CDR3 is 15 amino acids. This CDR3 reads CASSLLIRVEETQYF.

J is TRBJ2-7 and V is TRBV20-1; the TRBD1 assignment by TCRdb is unverifiable without DNA. Germline-derived CDR1 and CDR2 are DFQATT and SNEGSKA (reference sequence). The CDR3 covers 13 residues. The CDR3 here is CSAPAGGGREQYF.

The chain recombines TRBV12-3 or TRBV12-4 with TRBJ1-1; without DNA, the TCRdb call of TRBD1 cannot be checked. The length of the CDR3 is 12 residues. CDR3 region: CASSLGDGGGFF.

The rearrangement uses TRBV9 and TRBJ2-1; with no DNA, the TCRdb D assignment of TRBD1 cannot be verified. This CDR3 comprises 18 residues. Germline V gene data show CDR1 as SGDLS and CDR2 as YYNGEE. The CDR3 protein is CASSVDPPRGNSYNEQFF.

CDR3 loop: CASSFPQTSGSYNEQFF. The V call is TRBV27, the J call TRBJ2-1; TCRdb reports TRBD2, a call that lacks DNA to check it against. The CDR3 runs 17 residues. Germline V lookup: CDR1 MNHEY, CDR2 SMNVEV (reference sequence).

This sequence joins TRBV24-1 and TRBJ2-3; the TCRdb call, TRBD1, lacks DNA for checking. CDR1 KGHDR and CDR2 SFDVKD come from the germline V gene. The CDR3 is 15 amino acids. The CDR3 protein is CATSDPGQGTDTQYF.

The CDR3 sequence: CASSRTGPRNTEAFF. This rearrangement joins TRBV6-1 to TRBJ1-1; TCRdb indicates TRBD1, and absent DNA this call remains unverified. Germline-derived CDR1 and CDR2 are MNHNS and SASEGT. The CDR3 extends over 15 amino acids.

The chain employs TRBV5-1 and TRBJ2-5; TCRdb returns TRBD1, unconfirmable since there is no DNA. CDR1 is SGHRS and CDR2 is YFSETQ in the germline V gene. The CDR3 has 14 residues. The CDR3 loop reads CASSRTGDQETQYF.

The chain joins TRBV7-2 to TRBJ2-1; TCRdb selects TRBD2, and the lack of DNA leaves this call unchecked. Germline CDR1 reads SGHTA; CDR2 reads FQGNSA. The CDR3 extends over 16 amino acids. Here the CDR3 reads CASSFTGTSENNEQFF. The variable domain in full, with the rest retrieved from reference TRBV7-2 and TRBJ2-1, is GAGVSQSPSNKVTEKGKDVELRCDPISGHTALYWYRQSLGQGLEFLIYFQGNSAPDKSGLPSDRFSAERTGGSVSTLTIQRTQQEDSAVYLCASSFTGTSENNEQFFGPGTRLTVL.

The rearrangement links TRBV6-2 or TRBV6-3 to TRBJ1-5; TCRdb selects TRBD1, and the lack of DNA leaves this call unchecked. The CDR3 length is 16 residues. Germline CDR1 MNHEY, CDR2 SVGEGT. CDR3: CASSYMQGAFAQPQHF.

This rearrangement joins TRBV6-1 to TRBJ2-3. The CDR3 covers 15 residues. CDR1 MNHNS and CDR2 SASEGT come from the germline V gene. This CDR3 is CASSVWTASTDTQYF.

The gene calls are TRBV20-1 and TRBJ1-5. The CDR3 runs 13 residues. Germline V lookup: CDR1 DFQATT, CDR2 SNEGSKA (reference sequence). CDR3 sequence reads: CSAGRGINQPQHF.

J is TRBJ1-3 and V is TRBV6-5. There are 16 residues in the CDR3. Germline V lookup: CDR1 MNHEY, CDR2 SVGAGI. This CDR3 reads CASSYSTASSGNTIYF.

J is TRBJ2-5 and V is TRBV7-3; TCRdb lists TRBD1, though no DNA is available to test this call. This CDR3 region has 21 residues. The V gene's germline CDR1 is SGHTA and CDR2 FQGTGA. CDR3 residues: CASSLKWDRAPLPPFQETQYF.

This sequence joins TRBV5-5 and TRBJ1-1. The germline CDR1 and CDR2 sequences are SGHKS and YYEKEE (reference sequence). The CDR3 has 14 residues. The CDR3 spells CASSLPGDAAEAFF.

This sequence joins TRBV5-6 and TRBJ2-7. CDR3 length: 15 residues. Germline V gene data show CDR1 as SGHDT and CDR2 as YYEEEE. The CDR3 region is CASSLVSDSSYEQYF.

The chain uses TRBV7-2 and TRBJ1-6; TCRdb calls TRBD1, which cannot be checked without DNA. Germline V gene data show CDR1 as SGHTA and CDR2 as FQGNSA. This CDR3 spans 17 amino acids. The CDR3 is CASSLMQGGSYNSPLHF.